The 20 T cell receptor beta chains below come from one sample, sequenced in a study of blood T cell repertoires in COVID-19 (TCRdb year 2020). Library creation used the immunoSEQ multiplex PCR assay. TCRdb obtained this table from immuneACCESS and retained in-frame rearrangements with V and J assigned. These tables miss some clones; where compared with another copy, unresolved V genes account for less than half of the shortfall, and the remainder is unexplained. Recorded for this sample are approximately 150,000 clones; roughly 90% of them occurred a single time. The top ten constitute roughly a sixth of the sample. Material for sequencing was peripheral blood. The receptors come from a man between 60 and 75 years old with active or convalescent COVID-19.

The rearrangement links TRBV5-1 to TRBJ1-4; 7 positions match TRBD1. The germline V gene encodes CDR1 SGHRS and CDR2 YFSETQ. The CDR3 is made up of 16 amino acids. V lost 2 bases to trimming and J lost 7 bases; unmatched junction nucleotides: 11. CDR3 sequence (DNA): TGCGCCAGCAGCTTCTTAAGGGGACAGCCTGGTGAAAAACTGTTTTTT. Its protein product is CASSFLRGQPGEKLFF.

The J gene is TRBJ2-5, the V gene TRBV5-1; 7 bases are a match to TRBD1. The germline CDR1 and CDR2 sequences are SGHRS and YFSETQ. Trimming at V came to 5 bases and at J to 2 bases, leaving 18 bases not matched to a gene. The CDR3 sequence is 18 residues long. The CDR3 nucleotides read TGCGCCAGCAGACCTCTAGGGTATTTAGGGACAGAACAAGAGACCCAGTACTTC. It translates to CASRPLGYLGTEQETQYF.

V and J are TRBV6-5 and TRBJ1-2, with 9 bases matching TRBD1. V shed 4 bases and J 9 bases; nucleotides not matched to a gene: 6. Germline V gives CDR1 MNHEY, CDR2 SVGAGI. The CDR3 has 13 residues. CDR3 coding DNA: TGTGCCAGCAGTTGGCTGACAGGGGGTAGCTACACCTTC. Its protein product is CASSWLTGGSYTF.

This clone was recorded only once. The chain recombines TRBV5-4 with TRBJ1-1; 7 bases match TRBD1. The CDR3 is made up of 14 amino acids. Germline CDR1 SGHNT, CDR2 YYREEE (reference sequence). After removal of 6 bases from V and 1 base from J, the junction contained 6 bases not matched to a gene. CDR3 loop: CASTQQGRNTEAFF. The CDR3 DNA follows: TGTGCCAGCACCCAACAGGGGCGGAACACTGAAGCTTTCTTT. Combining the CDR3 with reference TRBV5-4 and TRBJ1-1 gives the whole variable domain ETGVTQSPTHLIKTRGQQVTLRCSSQSGHNTVSWYQQALGQGPQFIFQYYREEENGRGNFPPRFSGLQFPNYSSELNVNALELDDSALYLCASTQQGRNTEAFFGQGTRLTVV.

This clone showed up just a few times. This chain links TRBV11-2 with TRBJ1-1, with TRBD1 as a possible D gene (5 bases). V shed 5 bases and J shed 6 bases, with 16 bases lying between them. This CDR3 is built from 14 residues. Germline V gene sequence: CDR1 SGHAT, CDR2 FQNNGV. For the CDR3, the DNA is TGTGCCAGCAGCATCCCCGCGGGGGGGGCTGAAGCTTTCTTT. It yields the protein CASSIPAGGAEAFF.

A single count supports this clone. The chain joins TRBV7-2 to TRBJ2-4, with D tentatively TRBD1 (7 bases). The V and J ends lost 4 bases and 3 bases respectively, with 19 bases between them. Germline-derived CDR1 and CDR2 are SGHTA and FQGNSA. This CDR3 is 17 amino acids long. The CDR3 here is CASSYAGQILGKNIQYF. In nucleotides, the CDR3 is TGTGCCAGCAGCTATGCGGGACAGATCCTAGGCAAAAACATTCAGTACTTC.

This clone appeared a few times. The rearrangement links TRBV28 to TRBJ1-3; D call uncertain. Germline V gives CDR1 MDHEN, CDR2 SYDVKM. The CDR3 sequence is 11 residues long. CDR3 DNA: TGTGCGGAGCAATGGGGAAACACCATATATTTT. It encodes CAEQWGNTIYF.

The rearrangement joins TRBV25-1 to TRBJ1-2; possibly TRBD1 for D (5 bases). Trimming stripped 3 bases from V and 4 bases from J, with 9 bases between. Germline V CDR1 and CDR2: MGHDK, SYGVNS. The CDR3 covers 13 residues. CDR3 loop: CASSDRAGYGYTF. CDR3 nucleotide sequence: TGTGCCAGCAGTGACAGGGCAGGCTATGGCTACACCTTC.

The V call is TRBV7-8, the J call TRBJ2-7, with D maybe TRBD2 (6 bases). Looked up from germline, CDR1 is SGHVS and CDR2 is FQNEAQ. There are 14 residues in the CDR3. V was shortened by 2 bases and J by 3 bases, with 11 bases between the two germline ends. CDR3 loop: CASSLYQGGYEQYF. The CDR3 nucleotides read TGTGCCAGCAGCTTATATCAGGGAGGCTACGAGCAGTACTTC.

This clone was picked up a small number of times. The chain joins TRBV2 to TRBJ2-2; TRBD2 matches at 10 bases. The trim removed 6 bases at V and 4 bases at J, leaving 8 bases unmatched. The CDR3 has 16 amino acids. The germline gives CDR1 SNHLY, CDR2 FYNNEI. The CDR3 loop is CASRLGAGGPTGELFF. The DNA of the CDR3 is TGTGCCAGCAGGCTAGGAGCGGGGGGGCCCACCGGGGAGCTGTTTTTT.

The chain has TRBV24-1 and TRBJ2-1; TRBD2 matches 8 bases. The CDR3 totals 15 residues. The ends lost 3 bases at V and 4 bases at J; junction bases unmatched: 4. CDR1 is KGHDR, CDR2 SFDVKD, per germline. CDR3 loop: CATSDRLAGYNEQFF. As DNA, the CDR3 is TGTGCCACCAGTGATCGGCTAGCGGGTTACAATGAGCAGTTCTTC.

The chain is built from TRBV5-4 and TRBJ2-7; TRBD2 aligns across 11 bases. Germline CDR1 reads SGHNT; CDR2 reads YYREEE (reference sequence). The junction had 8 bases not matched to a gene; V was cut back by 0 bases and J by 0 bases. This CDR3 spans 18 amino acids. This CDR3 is CASSLGLSSGGTSYEQYF. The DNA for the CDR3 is TGTGCCAGCAGCTTGGGTCTTTCTAGCGGGGGGACCTCCTACGAGCAGTACTTC.

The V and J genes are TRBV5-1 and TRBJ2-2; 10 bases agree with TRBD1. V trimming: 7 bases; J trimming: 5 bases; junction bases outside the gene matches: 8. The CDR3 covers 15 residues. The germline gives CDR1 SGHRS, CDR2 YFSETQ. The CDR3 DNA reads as TGCGCCAGCGGCGGGACAGGGGTGATTACCGGGGAGCTGTTTTTT. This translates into CASGGTGVITGELFF.

In nucleotides, the CDR3 is TGCAGCGTTTTAGACAGGGGCTATAGCAATCAGCCCCAGCATTTT. Translation gives CSVLDRGYSNQPQHF. The chain links TRBV29-1 to TRBJ1-5; 8 bases align to TRBD1. The CDR3 runs to 15 residues. V dropped 5 bases and J dropped 0; count of bases not matched to a gene: 6. Germline loops: CDR1 SQVTM, CDR2 ANQGSEA.

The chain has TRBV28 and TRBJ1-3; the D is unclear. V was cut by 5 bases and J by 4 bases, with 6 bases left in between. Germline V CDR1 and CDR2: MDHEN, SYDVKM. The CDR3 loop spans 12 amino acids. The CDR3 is CASSIQGNTIYF. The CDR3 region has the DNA TGTGCCAGCAGTATACAGGGAAACACCATATATTTT.

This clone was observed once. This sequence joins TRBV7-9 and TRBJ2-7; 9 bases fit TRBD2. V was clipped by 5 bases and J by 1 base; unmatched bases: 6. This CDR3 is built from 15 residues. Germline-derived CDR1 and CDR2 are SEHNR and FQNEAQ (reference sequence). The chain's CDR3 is CASSTRTSASYEQYF. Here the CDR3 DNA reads TGTGCCAGCAGCACCAGGACTAGCGCGTCCTACGAGCAGTACTTC.

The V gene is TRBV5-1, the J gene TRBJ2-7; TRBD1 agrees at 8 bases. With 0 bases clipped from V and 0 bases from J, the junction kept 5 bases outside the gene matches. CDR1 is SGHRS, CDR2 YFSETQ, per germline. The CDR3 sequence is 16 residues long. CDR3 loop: CASSLARQGSSYEQYF. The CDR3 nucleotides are TGCGCCAGCAGCTTGGCCCGACAGGGGAGCTCCTACGAGCAGTACTTC.

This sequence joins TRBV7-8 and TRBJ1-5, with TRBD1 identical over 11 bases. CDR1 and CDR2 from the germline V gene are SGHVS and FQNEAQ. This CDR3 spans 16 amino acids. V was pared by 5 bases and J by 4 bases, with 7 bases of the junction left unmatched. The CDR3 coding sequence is TGTGCCAGCAGCAGCGGACAGGGGGCTTCTAATCAGCCCCAGCATTTT. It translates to CASSSGQGASNQPQHF.

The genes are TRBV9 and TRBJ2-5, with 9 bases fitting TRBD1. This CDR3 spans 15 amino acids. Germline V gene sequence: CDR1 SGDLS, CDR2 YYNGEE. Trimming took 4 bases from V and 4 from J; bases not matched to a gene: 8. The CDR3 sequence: CASSSPGTGLETQYF. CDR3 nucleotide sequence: TGTGCCAGCAGCTCCCCCGGGACAGGGCTAGAGACCCAGTACTTC.

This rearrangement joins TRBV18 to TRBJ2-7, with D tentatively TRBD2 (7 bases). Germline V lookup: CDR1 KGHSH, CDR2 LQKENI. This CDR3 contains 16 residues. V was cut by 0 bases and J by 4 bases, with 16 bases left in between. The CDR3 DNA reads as TGTGCCAGCTCACCACCGAGGGGGGGCGAGTCGTACGAGCAGTACTTC. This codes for CASSPPRGGESYEQYF.